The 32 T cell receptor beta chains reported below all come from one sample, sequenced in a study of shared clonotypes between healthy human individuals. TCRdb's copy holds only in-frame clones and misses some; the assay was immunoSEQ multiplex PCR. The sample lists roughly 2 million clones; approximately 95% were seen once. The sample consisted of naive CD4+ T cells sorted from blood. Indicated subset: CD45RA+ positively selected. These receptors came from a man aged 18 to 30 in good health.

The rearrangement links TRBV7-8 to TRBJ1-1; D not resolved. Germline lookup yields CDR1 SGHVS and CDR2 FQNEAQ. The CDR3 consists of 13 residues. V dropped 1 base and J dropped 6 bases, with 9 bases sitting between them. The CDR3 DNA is TGTGCCAGCAGCTTAGTTCTTGGGGCTGAAGCTTTCTTT. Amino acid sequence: CASSLVLGAEAFF.

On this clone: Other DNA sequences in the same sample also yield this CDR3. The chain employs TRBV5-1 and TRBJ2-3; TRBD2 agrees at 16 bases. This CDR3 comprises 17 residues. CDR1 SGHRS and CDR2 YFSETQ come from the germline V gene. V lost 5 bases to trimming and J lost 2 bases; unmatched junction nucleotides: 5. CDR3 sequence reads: CASSLGLAGGPTDTQYF. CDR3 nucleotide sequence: TGCGCCAGCAGTCTGGGACTAGCGGGGGGGCCCACAGATACGCAGTATTTT.

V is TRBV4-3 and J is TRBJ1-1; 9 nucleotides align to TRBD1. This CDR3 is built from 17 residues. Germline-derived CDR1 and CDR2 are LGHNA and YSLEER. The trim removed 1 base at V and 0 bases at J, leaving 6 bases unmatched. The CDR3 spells CASSQAGTGHMNTEAFF. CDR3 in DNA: TGCGCCAGCAGCCAAGCCGGGACAGGGCACATGAACACTGAAGCTTTCTTT.

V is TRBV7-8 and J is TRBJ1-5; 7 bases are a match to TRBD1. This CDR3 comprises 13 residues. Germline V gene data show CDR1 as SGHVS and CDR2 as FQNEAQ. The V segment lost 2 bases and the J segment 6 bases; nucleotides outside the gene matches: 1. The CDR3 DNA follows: TGTGCCAGCAGCTTACGACAGGGTCAGCCCCAGCATTTT. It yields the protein CASSLRQGQPQHF.

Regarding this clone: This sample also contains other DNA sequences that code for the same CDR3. The CDR3 is CSARPGETQYF. CDR3 coding DNA: TGCAGTGCCCGGCCCGGGGAGACCCAGTACTTC. This sequence joins TRBV20-1 and TRBJ2-5, with no clear D. Deletions cut 6 bases from V and 5 bases from J, with 10 bases between. The CDR3 has 11 amino acids. Germline-derived CDR1 and CDR2 are DFQATT and SNEGSKA (reference sequence).

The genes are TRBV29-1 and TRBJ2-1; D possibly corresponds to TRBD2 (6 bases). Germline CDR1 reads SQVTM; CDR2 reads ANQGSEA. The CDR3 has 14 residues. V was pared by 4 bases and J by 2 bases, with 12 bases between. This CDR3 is CSVGVLATYNEQFF. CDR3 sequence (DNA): TGCAGCGTTGGTGTACTAGCCACCTACAATGAGCAGTTCTTC.

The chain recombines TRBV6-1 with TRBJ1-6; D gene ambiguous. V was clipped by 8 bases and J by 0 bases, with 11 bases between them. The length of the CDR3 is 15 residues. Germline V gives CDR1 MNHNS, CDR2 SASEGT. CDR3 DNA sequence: TGTGCCAGCGACCCCCTAAGCTCCTATAATTCACCCCTCCACTTT. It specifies CASDPLSSYNSPLHF.

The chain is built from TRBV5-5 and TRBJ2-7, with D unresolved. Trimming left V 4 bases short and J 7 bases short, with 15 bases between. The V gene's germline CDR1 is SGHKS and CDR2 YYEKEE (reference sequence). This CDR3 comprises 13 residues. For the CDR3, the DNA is TGTGCCAGCAGCAAGGATCAAGCAAGGGAGCAGTACTTC. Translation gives CASSKDQAREQYF.

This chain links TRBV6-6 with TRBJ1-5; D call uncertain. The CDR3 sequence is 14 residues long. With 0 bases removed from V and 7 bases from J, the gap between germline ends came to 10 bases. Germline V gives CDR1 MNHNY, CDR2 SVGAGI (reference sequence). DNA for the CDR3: TGTGCCAGCAGTTACTCAGGGTCCAGCCAGCCCCAGCATTTT. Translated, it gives CASSYSGSSQPQHF.

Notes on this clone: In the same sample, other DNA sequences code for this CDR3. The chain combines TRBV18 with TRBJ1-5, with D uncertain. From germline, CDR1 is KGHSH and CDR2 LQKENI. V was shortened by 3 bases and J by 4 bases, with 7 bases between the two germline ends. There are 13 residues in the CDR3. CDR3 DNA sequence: TGTGCCAGCTCACCGAGTCTGAATCAGCCCCAGCATTTT. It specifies CASSPSLNQPQHF.

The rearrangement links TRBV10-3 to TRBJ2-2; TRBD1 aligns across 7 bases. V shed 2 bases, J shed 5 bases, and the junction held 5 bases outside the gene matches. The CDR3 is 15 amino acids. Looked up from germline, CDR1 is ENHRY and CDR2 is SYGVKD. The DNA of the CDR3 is TGTGCCATCAGTGAGACAGGGGTTCGGACCGGGGAGCTGTTTTTT. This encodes CAISETGVRTGELFF.

The CDR3 is CASSLGGLQGNEQFF. DNA of the CDR3: TGTGCCAGCTCACTCGGGGGACTTCAGGGTAATGAGCAGTTCTTC. This chain joins TRBV18 and TRBJ2-1; weak D call: TRBD2 (6 bases). From germline, CDR1 is KGHSH and CDR2 LQKENI. V dropped 4 bases and J dropped 7 bases, with 17 bases sitting between them. The CDR3 totals 15 residues.

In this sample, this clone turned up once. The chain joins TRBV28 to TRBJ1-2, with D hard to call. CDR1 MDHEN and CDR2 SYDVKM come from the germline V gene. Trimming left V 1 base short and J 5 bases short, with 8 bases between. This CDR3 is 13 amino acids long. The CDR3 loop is CASSLSGKYGYTF. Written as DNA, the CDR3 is TGTGCCAGCAGTTTATCGGGGAAATATGGCTACACCTTC.

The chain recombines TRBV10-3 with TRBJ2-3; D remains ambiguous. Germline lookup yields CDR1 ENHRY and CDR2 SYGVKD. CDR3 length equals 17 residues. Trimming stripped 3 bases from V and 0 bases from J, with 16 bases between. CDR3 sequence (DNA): TGTGCCATCAGTGACCTGCTAGGGCACGTCAGCACAGATACGCAGTATTTT. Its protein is CAISDLLGHVSTDTQYF.

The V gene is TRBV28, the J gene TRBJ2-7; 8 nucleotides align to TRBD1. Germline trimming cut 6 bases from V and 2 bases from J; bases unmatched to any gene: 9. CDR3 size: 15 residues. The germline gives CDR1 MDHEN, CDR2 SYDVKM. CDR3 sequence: CASSLRQGFTYEQYF. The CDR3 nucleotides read TGTGCCAGCAGCCTTCGACAGGGGTTTACCTACGAGCAGTACTTC.

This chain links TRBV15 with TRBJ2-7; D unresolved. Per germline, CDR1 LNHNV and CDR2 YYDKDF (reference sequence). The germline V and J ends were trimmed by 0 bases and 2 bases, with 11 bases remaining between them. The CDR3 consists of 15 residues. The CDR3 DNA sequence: TGTGCCACCAGCAGAGATCTCGTGGCAGCCTACGAGCAGTACTTC. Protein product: CATSRDLVAAYEQYF. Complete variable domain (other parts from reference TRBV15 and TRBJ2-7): DAMVIQNPRYQVTQFGKPVTLSCSQTLNHNVMYWYQQKSSQAPKLLFHYYDKDFNNEADTPDNFQSRRPNTSFCFLDIRSPGLGDTAMYLCATSRDLVAAYEQYFGPGTRLTVT.

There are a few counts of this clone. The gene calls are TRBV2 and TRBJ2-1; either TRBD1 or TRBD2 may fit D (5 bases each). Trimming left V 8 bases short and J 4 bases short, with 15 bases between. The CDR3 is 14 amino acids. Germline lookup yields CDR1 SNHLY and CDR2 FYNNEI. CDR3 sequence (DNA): TGTGCCAGCCAAACCGGGACGGCGTACAATGAGCAGTTCTTC. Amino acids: CASQTGTAYNEQFF.

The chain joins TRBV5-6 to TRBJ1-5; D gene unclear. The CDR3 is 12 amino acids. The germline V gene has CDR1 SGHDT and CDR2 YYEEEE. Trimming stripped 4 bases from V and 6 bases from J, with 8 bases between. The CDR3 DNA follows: TGTGCCAGCAGCCGTGTCGGTCAGCCCCAGCATTTT. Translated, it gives CASSRVGQPQHF.

The CDR3 bases are TGTGCCAGCAGCTTAGTGGGACAGGTTGGGAATGAGCAGTTCTTC. Translated: CASSLVGQVGNEQFF. The chain links TRBV7-2 to TRBJ2-1; TRBD1 agrees at 8 bases. The CDR3 is 15 amino acids. Trimming cost V 1 base and J 7 bases; bases outside gene matches: 6. Germline-derived CDR1 and CDR2 are SGHTA and FQGNSA.

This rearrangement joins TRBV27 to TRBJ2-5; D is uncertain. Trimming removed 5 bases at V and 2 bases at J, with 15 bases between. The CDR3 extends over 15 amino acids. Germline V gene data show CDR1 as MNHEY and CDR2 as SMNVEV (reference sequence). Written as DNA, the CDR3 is TGTGCCAGCAGTACCTCGGACCTACGACAAGAGACCCAGTACTTC. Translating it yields CASSTSDLRQETQYF.

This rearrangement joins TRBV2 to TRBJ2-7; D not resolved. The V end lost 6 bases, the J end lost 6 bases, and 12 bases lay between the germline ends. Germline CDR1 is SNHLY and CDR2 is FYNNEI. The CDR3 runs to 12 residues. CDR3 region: CASRPDVLEQYF. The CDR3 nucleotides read TGTGCCAGCAGGCCGGACGTACTCGAGCAGTACTTC.

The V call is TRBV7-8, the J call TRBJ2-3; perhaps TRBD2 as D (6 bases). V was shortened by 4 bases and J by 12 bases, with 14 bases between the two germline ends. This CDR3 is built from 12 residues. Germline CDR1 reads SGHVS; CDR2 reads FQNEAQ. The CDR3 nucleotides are TGTGCCAGCAGCTCCGGGGGACCTACACAGTATTTT. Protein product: CASSSGGPTQYF.

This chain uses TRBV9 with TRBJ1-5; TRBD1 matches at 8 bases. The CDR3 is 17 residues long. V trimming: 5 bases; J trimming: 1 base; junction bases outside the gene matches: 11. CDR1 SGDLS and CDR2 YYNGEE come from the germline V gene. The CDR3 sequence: CASSGQGGEGSNQPQHF. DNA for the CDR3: TGTGCCAGCAGTGGACAGGGAGGCGAGGGGAGCAATCAGCCCCAGCATTTT.

CDR3 sequence: CASSQEILAGGGYRETQYF. CDR3 bases: TGCGCCAGCAGCCAAGAAATCCTAGCGGGAGGAGGATACAGAGAGACCCAGTACTTC. This chain connects TRBV4-1 to TRBJ2-5; TRBD2 matches at 11 bases. CDR1 is MGHRA, CDR2 YSYEKL, per germline. The CDR3 consists of 19 residues. Losses at the gene ends were 0 bases for V and 4 bases for J; bases not matched to a gene: 13.

CDR3 sequence reads: CASSEESGKTDTQYF. The CDR3 nucleotides read TGTGCCAGCAGTGAAGAGTCAGGAAAAACAGATACGCAGTATTTT. The J gene is TRBJ2-3, the V gene TRBV2; D uncertain. This CDR3 is 15 amino acids long. The germline gives CDR1 SNHLY, CDR2 FYNNEI. The ends were cut back, 1 base at V and 3 bases at J, with 11 bases in the middle.

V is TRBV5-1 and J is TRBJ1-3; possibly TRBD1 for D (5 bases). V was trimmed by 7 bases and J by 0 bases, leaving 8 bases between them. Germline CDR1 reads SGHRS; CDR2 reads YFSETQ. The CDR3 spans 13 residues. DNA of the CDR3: TGCGCCAGCGGGGGAAGCTCTGGAAACACCATATATTTT. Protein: CASGGSSGNTIYF.

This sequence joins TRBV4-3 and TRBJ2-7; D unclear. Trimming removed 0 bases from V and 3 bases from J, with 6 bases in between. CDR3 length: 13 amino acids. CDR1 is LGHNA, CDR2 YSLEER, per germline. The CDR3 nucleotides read TGCGCCAGCAGCCAAGACTATTTCTACGAGCAGTACTTC. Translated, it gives CASSQDYFYEQYF.

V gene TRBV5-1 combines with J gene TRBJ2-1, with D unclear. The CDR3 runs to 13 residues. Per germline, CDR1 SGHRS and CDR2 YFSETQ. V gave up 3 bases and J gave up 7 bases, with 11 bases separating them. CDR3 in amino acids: CASSSAERNEQFF. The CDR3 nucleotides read TGCGCCAGCAGCTCGGCAGAGAGGAATGAGCAGTTCTTC.

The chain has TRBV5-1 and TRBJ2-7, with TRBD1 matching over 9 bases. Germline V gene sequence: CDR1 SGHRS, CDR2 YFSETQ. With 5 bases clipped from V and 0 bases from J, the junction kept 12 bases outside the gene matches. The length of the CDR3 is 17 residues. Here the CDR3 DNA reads TGCGCCAGCAGTAAAAACCTTCCGGGACAGGGCTCCTACGAGCAGTACTTC. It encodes CASSKNLPGQGSYEQYF.

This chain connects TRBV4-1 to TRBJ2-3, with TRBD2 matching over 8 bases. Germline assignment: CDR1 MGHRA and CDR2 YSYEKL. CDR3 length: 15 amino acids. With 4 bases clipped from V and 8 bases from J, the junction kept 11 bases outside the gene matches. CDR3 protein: CASSREAGEKVTQYF. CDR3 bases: TGCGCCAGCAGCCGGGAAGCGGGGGAGAAAGTTACGCAGTATTTT.

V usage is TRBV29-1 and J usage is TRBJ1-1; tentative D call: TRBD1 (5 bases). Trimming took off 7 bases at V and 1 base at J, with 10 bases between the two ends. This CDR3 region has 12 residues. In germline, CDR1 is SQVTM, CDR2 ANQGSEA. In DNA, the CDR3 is TGCAGCGGGGGGACGGGGAACACTGAAGCTTTCTTT. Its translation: CSGGTGNTEAFF.

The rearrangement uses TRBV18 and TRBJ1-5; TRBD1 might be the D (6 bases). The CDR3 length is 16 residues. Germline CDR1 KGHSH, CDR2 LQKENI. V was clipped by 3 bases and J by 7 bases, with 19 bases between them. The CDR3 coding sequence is TGTGCCAGCTCACCCTCCTCGGCGGGGGGCTGGCAGCCCCAGCATTTT. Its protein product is CASSPSSAGGWQPQHF.